The TCR beta chain described here comes from a study of control samples from healthy donors and cancer patients. V lost 6 bases to trimming and J lost 8 bases, with 11 bases between them. The CDR3 is 12 amino acids. Libraries were prepared by immunoSEQ multiplex PCR; TCRdb keeps only in-frame clonotypes and omits some of them. The sample lists around 74,000 clones; 85% to 95% were seen once. The chain links TRBV12-3 or TRBV12-4 to TRBJ2-1; unclear D gene. The sequenced sample was blood. The TCR comes from a woman aged 55-75 years in good health. Here the CDR3 reads CASSSVGYEQFF. The CDR3 nucleotides are TGTGCCAGCAGCTCAGTAGGGTATGAGCAGTTCTTC.